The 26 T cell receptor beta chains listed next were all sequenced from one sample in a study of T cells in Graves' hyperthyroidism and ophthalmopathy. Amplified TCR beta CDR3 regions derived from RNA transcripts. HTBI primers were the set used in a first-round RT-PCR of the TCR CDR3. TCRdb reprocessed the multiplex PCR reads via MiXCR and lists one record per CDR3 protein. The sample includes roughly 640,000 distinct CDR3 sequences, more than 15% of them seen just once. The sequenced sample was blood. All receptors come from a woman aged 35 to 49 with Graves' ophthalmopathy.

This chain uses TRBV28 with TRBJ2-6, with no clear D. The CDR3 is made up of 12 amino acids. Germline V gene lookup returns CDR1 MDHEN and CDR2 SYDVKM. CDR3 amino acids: CATASGANVLTF. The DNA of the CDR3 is TGTGCTACAGCTTCTGGGGCCAACGTCCTGACTTTC.

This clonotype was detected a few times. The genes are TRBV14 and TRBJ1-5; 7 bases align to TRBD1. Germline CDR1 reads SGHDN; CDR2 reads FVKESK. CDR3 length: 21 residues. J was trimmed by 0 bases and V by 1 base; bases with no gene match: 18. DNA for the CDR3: TGTGCCAGCAGCCAAGGGCGACAGGGCGATCAGGCTTCAACTAGCAATCAGCCCCAGCATTTT. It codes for CASSQGRQGDQASTSNQPQHF.

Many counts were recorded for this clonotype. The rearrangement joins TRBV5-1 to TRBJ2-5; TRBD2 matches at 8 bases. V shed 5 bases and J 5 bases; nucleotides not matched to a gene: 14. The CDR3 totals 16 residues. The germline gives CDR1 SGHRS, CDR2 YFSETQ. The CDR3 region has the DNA TGCGCCAGCAGAAGTGGACCTAGCGGGTTGCAGGAGACCCAGTACTTC. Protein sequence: CASRSGPSGLQETQYF. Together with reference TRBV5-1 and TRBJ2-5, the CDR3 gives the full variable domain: KAGVTQTPRYLIKTRGQQVTLSCSPISGHRSVSWYQQTPGQGLQFLFEYFSETQRNKGNFPGRFSGRQFSNSRSEMNVSTLELGDSALYLCASRSGPSGLQETQYFGPGTRLLVL.

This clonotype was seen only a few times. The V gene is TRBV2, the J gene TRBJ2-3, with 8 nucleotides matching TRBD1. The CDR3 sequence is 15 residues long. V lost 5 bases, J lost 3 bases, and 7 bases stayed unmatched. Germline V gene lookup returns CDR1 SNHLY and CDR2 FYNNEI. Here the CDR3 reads CASSYQGAGTDTQYF. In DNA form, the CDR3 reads TGTGCCAGCAGTTATCAGGGGGCAGGGACAGATACGCAGTATTTT.

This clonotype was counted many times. The CDR3 reads CASTRTRALNNEQFF. The CDR3 DNA follows: TGTGCCAGCACTCGGACTAGAGCCCTCAACAATGAGCAGTTCTTC. The chain is built from TRBV28 and TRBJ2-1; 7 bases are a match to TRBD2. Germline loops: CDR1 MDHEN, CDR2 SYDVKM. This CDR3 is 15 amino acids long. V lost 7 bases to trimming and J lost 5 bases; unmatched junction nucleotides: 11.

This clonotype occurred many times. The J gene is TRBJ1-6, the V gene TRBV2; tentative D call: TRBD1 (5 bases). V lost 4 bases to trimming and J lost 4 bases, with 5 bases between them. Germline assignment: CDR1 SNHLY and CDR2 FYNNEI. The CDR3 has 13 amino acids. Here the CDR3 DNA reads TGTGCCAGCAGTGCAGGGTATAATTCACCCCTCCACTTT. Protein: CASSAGYNSPLHF. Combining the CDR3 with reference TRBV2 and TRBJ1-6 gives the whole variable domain EPEVTQTPSHQVTQMGQEVILRCVPISNHLYFYWYRQILGQKVEFLVSFYNNEISEKSEIFDDQFSVERPDGSNFTLKIRSTKLEDSAMYFCASSAGYNSPLHFGNGTRLTVT.

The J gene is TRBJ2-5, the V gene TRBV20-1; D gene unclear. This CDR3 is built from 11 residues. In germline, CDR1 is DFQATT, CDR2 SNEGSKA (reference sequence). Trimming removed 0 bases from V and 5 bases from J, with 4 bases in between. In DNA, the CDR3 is TGCAGTGCTAGAGAGCTGGAGACCCAGTACTTC. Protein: CSARELETQYF.

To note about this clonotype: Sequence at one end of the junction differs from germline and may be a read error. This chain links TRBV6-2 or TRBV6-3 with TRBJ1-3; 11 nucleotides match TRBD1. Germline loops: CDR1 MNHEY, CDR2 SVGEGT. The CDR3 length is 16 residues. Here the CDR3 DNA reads TGTGCCAGCAGTACGACGGACAGGGGGCGAGGAAACACCATACATTTT. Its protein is CASSTTDRGRGNTIHF.

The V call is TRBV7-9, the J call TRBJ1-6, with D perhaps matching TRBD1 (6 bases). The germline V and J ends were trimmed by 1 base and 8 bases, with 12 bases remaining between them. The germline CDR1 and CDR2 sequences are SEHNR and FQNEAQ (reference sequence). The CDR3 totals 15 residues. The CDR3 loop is CASSLGPGGHSPLHF. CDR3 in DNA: TGTGCCAGCAGCTTAGGGCCCGGGGGGCATTCACCCCTCCACTTT. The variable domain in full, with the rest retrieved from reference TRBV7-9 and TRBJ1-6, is DTGVSQNPRHKITKRGQNVTFRCDPISEHNRLYWYRQTLGQGPEFLTYFQNEAQLEKSRLLSDRFSAERPKGSFSTLEIQRTEQGDSAMYLCASSLGPGGHSPLHFGNGTRLTVT.

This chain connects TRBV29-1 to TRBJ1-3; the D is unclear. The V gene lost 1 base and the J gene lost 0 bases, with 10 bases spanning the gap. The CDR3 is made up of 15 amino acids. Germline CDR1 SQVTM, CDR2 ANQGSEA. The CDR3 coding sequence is TGCAGCGTTGAAGTAAGGAGTCTCTCTGGAAACACCATATATTTT. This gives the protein CSVEVRSLSGNTIYF.

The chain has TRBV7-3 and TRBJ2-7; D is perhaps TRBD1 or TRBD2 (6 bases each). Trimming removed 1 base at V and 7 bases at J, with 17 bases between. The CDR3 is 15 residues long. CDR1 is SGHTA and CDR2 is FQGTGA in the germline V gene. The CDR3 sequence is CASSLRPNQGGEQYF. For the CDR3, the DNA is TGTGCCAGCAGCTTAAGACCGAACCAAGGGGGGGAGCAGTACTTC.

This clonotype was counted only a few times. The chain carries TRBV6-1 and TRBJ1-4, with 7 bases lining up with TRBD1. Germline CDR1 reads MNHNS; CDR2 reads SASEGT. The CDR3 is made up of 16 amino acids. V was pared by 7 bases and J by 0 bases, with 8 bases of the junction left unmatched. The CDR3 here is CASNPRGGATNEKLFF. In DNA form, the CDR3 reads TGTGCCAGCAATCCCCGAGGGGGCGCAACTAATGAAAAACTGTTTTTT.

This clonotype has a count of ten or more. The CDR3 region is CASSVSKETQYF. The CDR3 region has the DNA TGTGCCAGCAGCGTCTCCAAGGAGACCCAGTACTTC. The J gene is TRBJ2-5, the V gene TRBV12-3 or TRBV12-4; D not resolved. V shed 6 bases and J shed 5 bases, with 10 bases lying between them. The CDR3 is 12 amino acids.

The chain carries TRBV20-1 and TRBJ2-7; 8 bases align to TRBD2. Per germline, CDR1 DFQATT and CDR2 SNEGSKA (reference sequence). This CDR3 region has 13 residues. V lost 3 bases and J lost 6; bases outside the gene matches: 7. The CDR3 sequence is CSASWGLGVEQYF. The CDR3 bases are TGCAGTGCTAGTTGGGGACTAGGGGTCGAGCAGTACTTC.

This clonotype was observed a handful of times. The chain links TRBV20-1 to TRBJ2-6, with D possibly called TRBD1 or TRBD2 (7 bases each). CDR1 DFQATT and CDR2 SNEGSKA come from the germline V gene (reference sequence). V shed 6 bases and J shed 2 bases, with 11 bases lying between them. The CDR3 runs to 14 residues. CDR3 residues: CSATGRAGANVLTF. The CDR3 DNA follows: TGCAGTGCGACAGGGAGGGCTGGGGCCAACGTCCTGACTTTC.

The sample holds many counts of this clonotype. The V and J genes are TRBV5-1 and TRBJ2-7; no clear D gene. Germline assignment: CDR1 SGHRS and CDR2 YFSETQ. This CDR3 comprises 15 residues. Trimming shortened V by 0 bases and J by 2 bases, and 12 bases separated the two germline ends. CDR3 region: CASSLDLVKAYEQYF. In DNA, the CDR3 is TGCGCCAGCAGCTTGGATCTAGTTAAGGCCTACGAGCAGTACTTC.

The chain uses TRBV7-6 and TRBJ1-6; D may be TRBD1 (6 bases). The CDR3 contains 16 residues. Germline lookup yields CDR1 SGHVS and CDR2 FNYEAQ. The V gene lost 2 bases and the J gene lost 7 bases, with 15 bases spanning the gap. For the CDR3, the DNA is TGTGCCAGCAGCTTAACAGGGCTCGCTGGAAATTCACCCCTCCACTTT. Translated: CASSLTGLAGNSPLHF.

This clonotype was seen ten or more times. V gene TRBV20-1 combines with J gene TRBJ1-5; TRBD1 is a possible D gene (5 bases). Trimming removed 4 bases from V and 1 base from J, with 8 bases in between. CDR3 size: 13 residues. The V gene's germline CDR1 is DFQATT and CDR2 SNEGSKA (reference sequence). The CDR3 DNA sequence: TGCAGTGCTATCGGGGGAAGCAATCAGCCCCAGCATTTT. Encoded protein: CSAIGGSNQPQHF.

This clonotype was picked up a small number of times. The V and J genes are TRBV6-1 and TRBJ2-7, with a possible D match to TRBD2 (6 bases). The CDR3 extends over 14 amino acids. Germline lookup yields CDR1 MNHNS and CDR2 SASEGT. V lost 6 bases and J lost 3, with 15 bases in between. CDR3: CASSDPGRGYEQYF. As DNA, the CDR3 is TGTGCCAGCAGCGACCCGGGGCGGGGCTACGAGCAGTACTTC.

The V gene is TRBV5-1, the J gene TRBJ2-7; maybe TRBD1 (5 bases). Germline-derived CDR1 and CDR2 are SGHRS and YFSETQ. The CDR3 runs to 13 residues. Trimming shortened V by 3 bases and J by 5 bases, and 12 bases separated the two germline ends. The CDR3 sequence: CASSSRVSNEQYF. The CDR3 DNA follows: TGCGCCAGCAGCTCCAGGGTTTCAAACGAGCAGTACTTC.

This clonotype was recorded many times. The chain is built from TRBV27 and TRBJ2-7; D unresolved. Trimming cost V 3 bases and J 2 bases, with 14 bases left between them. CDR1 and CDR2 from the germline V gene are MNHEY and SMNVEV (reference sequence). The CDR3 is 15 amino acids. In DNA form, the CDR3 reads TGTGCCAGCAGTTTTTCTGGGGTGAGGACCTACGAGCAGTACTTC. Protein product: CASSFSGVRTYEQYF.

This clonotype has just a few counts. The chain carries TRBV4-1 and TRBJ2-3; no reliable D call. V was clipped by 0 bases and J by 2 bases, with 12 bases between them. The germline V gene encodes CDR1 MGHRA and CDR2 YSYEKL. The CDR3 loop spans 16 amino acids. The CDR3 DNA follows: TGCGCCAGCAGCCAAGAATCTGGGCTCCCCACAGATACGCAGTATTTT. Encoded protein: CASSQESGLPTDTQYF.

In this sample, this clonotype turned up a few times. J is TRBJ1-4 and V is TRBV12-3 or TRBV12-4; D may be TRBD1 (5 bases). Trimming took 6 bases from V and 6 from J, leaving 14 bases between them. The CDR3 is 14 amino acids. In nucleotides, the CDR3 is TGTGCCAGCAGGGCCGGGACCTTTCATGAAAAACTGTTTTTT. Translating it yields CASRAGTFHEKLFF.

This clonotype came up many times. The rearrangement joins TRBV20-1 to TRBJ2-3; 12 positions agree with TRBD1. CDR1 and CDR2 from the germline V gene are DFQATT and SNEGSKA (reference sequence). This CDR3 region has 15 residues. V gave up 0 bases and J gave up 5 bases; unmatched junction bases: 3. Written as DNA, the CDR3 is TGCAGTGCTAGAGAGGGACAGGGGGCGAGAGATACGCAGTATTTT. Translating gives CSAREGQGARDTQYF.

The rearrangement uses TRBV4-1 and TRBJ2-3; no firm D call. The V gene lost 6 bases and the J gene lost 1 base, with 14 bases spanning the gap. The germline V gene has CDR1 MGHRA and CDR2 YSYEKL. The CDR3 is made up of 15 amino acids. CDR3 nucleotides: TGCGCCAGCAGTCGAAGGTGGCAGCGCACAGATACGCAGTATTTT. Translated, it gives CASSRRWQRTDTQYF.

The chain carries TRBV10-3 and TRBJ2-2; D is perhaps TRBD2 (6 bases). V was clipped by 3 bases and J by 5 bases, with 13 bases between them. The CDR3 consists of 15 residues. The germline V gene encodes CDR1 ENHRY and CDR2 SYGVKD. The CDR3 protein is CAISDSGLATGELFF. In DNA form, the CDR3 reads TGTGCCATCAGTGATTCCGGCCTAGCGACCGGGGAGCTGTTTTTT.